A selection of T cell receptor beta chains follows, all from one sample in a study of T-cell reconstitution after alpha-beta-depleted transplantation in children. TCRdb itself ran the PCR reads through MiXCR, one entry per CDR3 protein. The sample lists roughly 490,000 distinct CDR3 sequences, approximately 10% occurring once. Sequencing used PBMCs, mostly from graft donor cells, obtained 180 days after TCRalphabeta/CD19-depleted stem cell transplant. Receptor source: a female patient between 2 and 15 years old who had a stem cell transplant for aplastic anemia, so the T cells may come from the graft donor. Each CDR3 is given with its conserved first and last residue. D genes are given only for firm matches. Clone size appears in some rows only: once, few, many, or a class for an expanded clone.

TRBV7-8	TRBD1	few	TRBJ2-2	TGTGCCAGCAGGCTTAGCCGGGACAGGGCAACCGGGGAGCTGTTTTTT	CASRLSRDRATGELFF
TRBV20-1	NA	few	TRBJ1-4	TGCAGTGCTAGCCGGGACGATGAAAAACTGTTTTTT	CSASRDDEKLFF
TRBV4-3	NA	many	TRBJ2-1	TGCGCCAGCAGCCAAGAGGTCGACCTGGTCCTGACGGAGCAGTTCTTC	CASSQEVDLVLTEQFF
TRBV3-1	NA	few	TRBJ2-3	TGTGCCAGCAGCCAGTCGGGGACTGCCACAGATACGCAGTATTTT	CASSQSGTATDTQYF
TRBV20-1	NA	few	TRBJ1-5	TGCAGTGCCTCGGCGGCAGGGCGGAGCAATCAGCCCCAGCATTTT	CSASAAGRSNQPQHF
TRBV18	NA	NA	TRBJ1-5	TGTGCCAGCTCACCACCGGGGGCAGTTAAGGTGCCCCAGCATTTT	CASSPPGAVKVPQHF
TRBV5-1	NA	NA	TRBJ2-6	TGCGCCAGCACCCTGGCGGGTGGGGAAAGGGCCAACGTCCTGACTTTC	CASTLAGGERANVLTF
TRBV18	TRBD1	NA	TRBJ2-7	TGTGCCAGCTCGCGCCGGGACAGAGCCTACGAGCAGTACTTC	CASSRRDRAYEQYF
TRBV18	TRBD2	NA	TRBJ2-1	TGTGCCAGCTCACGGCTCCTAGCGGACAATGAGCAGTTCTTC	CASSRLLADNEQFF
TRBV29-1	TRBD1	few	TRBJ2-5	TGCAGCGTTCATAAATCGGGACAGCAAGAGACCCAGTACTTC	CSVHKSGQQETQYF
TRBV20-1	TRBD1	few	TRBJ1-5	TGCAGTGCTAGTAGAGACAGGGATTGGCAGCCCCAGCATTTT	CSASRDRDWQPQHF
TRBV9	NA	NA	TRBJ1-1	TGTGCCAGCAGCTCCGACAGGAGTGATGAAGCTTTCTTT	CASSSDRSDEAFF
TRBV27	NA	NA	TRBJ1-5	TGTGCCAGCAGTTTAATAGGGAAGCCCCAGCATTTT	CASSLIGKPQHF
TRBV12-3/TRBV12-4	NA	NA	TRBJ2-7	TGTGCCAGCAGTTTTCCAAGCTCCTACGAGCAGTACTTC	CASSFPSSYEQYF
TRBV7-3	NA	few	TRBJ2-2	TGTGCCAGCAGCTTACTAGGCGGGCGTAACACCGGGGAGCTGTTTTTT	CASSLLGGRNTGELFF
TRBV6-1	TRBD2	many	TRBJ2-5	TGTGCCAGCAGGGCAGCGGGATCAAGAGAGACCCAGTACTTC	CASRAAGSRETQYF
TRBV20-1	NA	few	TRBJ2-1	TGCAGTGCTAGAGATTCCCCAAGCTCCTACAATGAGCAGTTCTTC	CSARDSPSSYNEQFF